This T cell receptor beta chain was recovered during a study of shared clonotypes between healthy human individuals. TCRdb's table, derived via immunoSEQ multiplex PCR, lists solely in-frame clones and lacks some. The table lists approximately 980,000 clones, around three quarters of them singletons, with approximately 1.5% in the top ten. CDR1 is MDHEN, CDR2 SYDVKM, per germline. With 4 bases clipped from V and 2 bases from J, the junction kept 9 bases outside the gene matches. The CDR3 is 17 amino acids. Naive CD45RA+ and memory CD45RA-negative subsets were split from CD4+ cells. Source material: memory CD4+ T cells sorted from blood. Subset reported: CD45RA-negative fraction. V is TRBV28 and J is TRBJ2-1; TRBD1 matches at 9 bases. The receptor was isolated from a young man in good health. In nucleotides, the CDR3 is TGTGCCAGCAGTTCATCGTCCGGGGACAGGGCCTACAATGAGCAGTTCTTC. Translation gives CASSSSSGDRAYNEQFF.